The 26 T cell receptor beta chains below come from one sample, sequenced in a study of OX40 agonist ivuxolimab in advanced cancers. Libraries were prepared by immunoSEQ multiplex PCR; TCRdb keeps only in-frame clonotypes and omits some of them. The table lists 50,000 or so clones, under 95% of them singletons. This sample comprised CD4+ or CD8+ T cells sorted from blood, obtained in a trial of the OX40 agonist ivuxolimab. The receptors originated from an adult with an advanced solid tumor such as melanoma, head and neck, liver or kidney cancer.

V usage is TRBV5-4 and J usage is TRBJ1-2, with D perhaps TRBD1 (6 bases). Trimming pared 4 bases from V and 3 bases from J, leaving 22 bases between. From germline, CDR1 is SGHNT and CDR2 YYREEE (reference sequence). The CDR3 consists of 17 residues. The chain's CDR3 is CASSPGVGAVWDYGYTF. CDR3 in DNA: TGTGCCAGCAGCCCCGGAGTGGGGGCCGTGTGGGACTATGGCTACACCTTC.

The genes are TRBV27 and TRBJ2-1; a weak D match, TRBD2 (5 bases). Germline-derived CDR1 and CDR2 are MNHEY and SMNVEV (reference sequence). This CDR3 comprises 13 residues. V gave up 2 bases and J gave up 6 bases, with 8 bases separating them. The CDR3 DNA reads TGTGCCAGCAGTTTAGGACTTTCCAATGAGCAGTTCTTC. Amino acids: CASSLGLSNEQFF.

The chain links TRBV4-1 to TRBJ2-7; D gene uncertain. The CDR3 is 13 amino acids. V was trimmed by 0 bases and J by 1 base, leaving 4 bases between them. CDR1 is MGHRA, CDR2 YSYEKL, per germline. CDR3 sequence (DNA): TGCGCCAGCAGCCAAGATCGGTCCTACGAGCAGTACTTC. Residues: CASSQDRSYEQYF.

The chain joins TRBV5-8 to TRBJ2-7, with TRBD1 identical over 11 bases. J gave up 5 bases and V 4 bases, and 5 bases lay outside the gene matches. CDR3 length equals 14 residues. CDR1 is SGHTS and CDR2 is YDEGEE in the germline V gene. CDR3 sequence (DNA): TGTGCCAGCAGCGCGGGACAGGGGGTACACGAGCAGTACTTC. It specifies CASSAGQGVHEQYF.

The rearrangement uses TRBV29-1 and TRBJ1-1, with D hard to call. V was trimmed by 5 bases and J by 4 bases, leaving 8 bases between them. Looked up from germline, CDR1 is SQVTM and CDR2 is ANQGSEA. This CDR3 region has 11 residues. The CDR3 coding sequence is TGCAGCGTTAAAGGCGTCACTGAAGCTTTCTTT. It yields the protein CSVKGVTEAFF.

The rearrangement uses TRBV6-1 and TRBJ2-7, with D uncertain. V lost 6 bases and J 2 bases, leaving 11 bases between the germline ends. The CDR3 spans 13 residues. Germline-derived CDR1 and CDR2 are MNHNS and SASEGT. The CDR3 region is CASSLRSPYEQYF. DNA for the CDR3: TGTGCCAGCAGCCTCAGGAGTCCCTACGAGCAGTACTTC.

The gene calls are TRBV4-3 and TRBJ1-4; D possibly corresponds to TRBD1 (6 bases). Germline V gene sequence: CDR1 LGHNA, CDR2 YSLEER. Trimming removed 2 bases at V and 7 bases at J, with 20 bases between. The CDR3 runs to 17 residues. CDR3 coding DNA: TGCGCCAGCAGCCAACGCCTGGGGGGCACACACGGTGAAAAACTGTTTTTT. Its translation is CASSQRLGGTHGEKLFF.

The rearrangement joins TRBV7-9 to TRBJ1-5, with D maybe TRBD1 (6 bases). The V gene's germline CDR1 is SEHNR and CDR2 FQNEAQ (reference sequence). The CDR3 has 15 residues. V lost 4 bases and J lost 1, with 11 bases in between. CDR3 in amino acids: CASSSTGTSNQPQHF. The CDR3 coding sequence is TGTGCCAGCAGCTCGACAGGTACCAGCAATCAGCCCCAGCATTTT.

The V call is TRBV7-9, the J call TRBJ2-7, with a weak D call TRBD1 (8 bases). The CDR3 has 12 residues. In germline, CDR1 is SEHNR, CDR2 FQNEAQ (reference sequence). Trimming removed 5 bases at V and 6 bases at J, with 11 bases between. CDR3 in DNA: TGTGCCAGCAGCCACAGGGGGGGCGAGCAGTACTTC. Its protein product is CASSHRGGEQYF.

This clone has just one count. The chain employs TRBV19 and TRBJ2-1; possible D gene TRBD2, 7 bases. Per the germline V gene, CDR1 is LNHDA and CDR2 is SQIVND (reference sequence). V dropped 3 bases and J dropped 12 bases, with 18 bases sitting between them. This CDR3 has 14 amino acids. The CDR3 DNA follows: TGTGCCAGTAGTATGGACTTAGGGGGGAGGGGGCAGTTCTTC. This translates into CASSMDLGGRGQFF.

The rearrangement joins TRBV19 to TRBJ1-5; TRBD1 agrees at 7 bases. The CDR3 spans 16 residues. Germline CDR1 is LNHDA and CDR2 is SQIVND (reference sequence). The V gene end was trimmed by 5 bases and the J gene end by 2 bases; junction bases not matched to a gene: 9. In DNA form, the CDR3 reads TGTGCCAGTAGTCAAGGGGACAGCTGGGGCAATCAGCCCCAGCATTTT. Translated, it gives CASSQGDSWGNQPQHF.

V usage is TRBV19 and J usage is TRBJ2-7, with 12 bases aligning to TRBD2. Looked up from germline, CDR1 is LNHDA and CDR2 is SQIVND (reference sequence). This CDR3 has 12 residues. The J segment lost 4 bases and the V segment lost 10 bases, leaving 2 bases of the junction unmatched. This CDR3 is CATTSGSYEQYF. CDR3 in DNA: TGTGCCACGACTAGCGGGAGTTACGAGCAGTACTTC. The variable domain in full, completed from reference TRBV19 and TRBJ2-7, reads DGGITQSPKYLFRKEGQNVTLSCEQNLNHDAMYWYRQDPGQGLRLIYYSQIVNDFQKGDIAEGYSVSREKKESFPLTVTSAQKNPTAFYLCATTSGSYEQYFGPGTRLTVT.

This sequence joins TRBV7-9 and TRBJ2-1; no clear D. In germline, CDR1 is SEHNR, CDR2 FQNEAQ (reference sequence). The CDR3 is made up of 13 amino acids. With 7 bases removed from V and 6 bases from J, the gap between germline ends came to 13 bases. The CDR3 bases are TGTGCCAGCATTCCCCTCGACCGCAATGAGCAGTTCTTC. It specifies CASIPLDRNEQFF.

This chain links TRBV2 with TRBJ1-1; a weak D match, TRBD1 (6 bases). The CDR3 extends over 13 amino acids. In germline, CDR1 is SNHLY, CDR2 FYNNEI. V lost 8 bases, J lost 0 bases, and 10 bases lay in between. CDR3 loop: CASRDTMNTEAFF. CDR3 in DNA: TGTGCCAGCCGGGACACCATGAACACTGAAGCTTTCTTT.

The chain recombines TRBV9 with TRBJ2-1; D call uncertain. Germline-derived CDR1 and CDR2 are SGDLS and YYNGEE. The CDR3 is 17 amino acids. V lost 1 base to trimming and J lost 1 base, with 15 bases between them. The CDR3 region is CASSVSSIRLSYNEQFF. CDR3 bases: TGTGCCAGCAGCGTAAGCAGTATTCGGCTATCCTACAATGAGCAGTTCTTC.

V usage is TRBV7-9 and J usage is TRBJ2-4, with unresolved D. CDR3 length: 16 residues. V shed 1 base and J shed 2 bases, with 12 bases lying between them. Germline V gives CDR1 SEHNR, CDR2 FQNEAQ (reference sequence). The DNA of the CDR3 is TGTGCCAGCAGCTTAGATCTCGCGGCGCCCAAAAACATTCAGTACTTC. Translated, it gives CASSLDLAAPKNIQYF.

The V gene is TRBV4-1, the J gene TRBJ1-2, with a tentative D call TRBD1 (6 bases). Germline CDR1 and CDR2: MGHRA and YSYEKL. Trimming left V 0 bases short and J 5 bases short, with 22 bases between. This CDR3 is 18 amino acids long. The CDR3 spells CASSQDVGGTTIVYGYTF. As DNA, the CDR3 is TGCGCCAGCAGCCAAGATGTGGGGGGGACAACCATCGTATATGGCTACACCTTC.

The V call is TRBV7-9, the J call TRBJ1-2, with TRBD1 identical over 9 bases. Trimming removed 0 bases from V and 5 bases from J; junction bases left unmatched: 4. This CDR3 has 15 residues. Germline loops: CDR1 SEHNR, CDR2 FQNEAQ (reference sequence). CDR3 coding DNA: TGTGCCAGCAGCTTAGCTGGACAGGGGAGTTATGGCTACACCTTC. Protein sequence: CASSLAGQGSYGYTF.

CDR3 nucleotides: TGTGCCAGCAGCTTAGTTCCAGTCGGGCAGTCTTCGAACACTGAAGCTTTCTTT. Its protein product is CASSLVPVGQSSNTEAFF. This rearrangement joins TRBV7-6 to TRBJ1-1; D not certain. The CDR3 consists of 18 residues. Trimming shortened V by 1 base and J by 1 base, and 19 bases separated the two germline ends. CDR1 SGHVS and CDR2 FNYEAQ come from the germline V gene.

This rearrangement joins TRBV7-9 to TRBJ2-7; D tentatively reads TRBD1 or TRBD2 (5 bases each). The germline V gene has CDR1 SEHNR and CDR2 FQNEAQ (reference sequence). Trimming left V 0 bases short and J 12 bases short, with 15 bases between. The CDR3 is 13 residues long. CDR3 protein: CASSLARGAGSYF. The CDR3 DNA sequence: TGTGCCAGCAGCTTAGCTCGGGGCGCAGGGTCGTACTTC.

A single count supports this clone. The CDR3 nucleotides are TGTGCCAGCAGTTACCTGGCGAATCAGCCCCAGCATTTT. Amino acid sequence: CASSYLANQPQHF. V and J are TRBV6-6 and TRBJ1-5; unclear D gene. Between the trimmed V and J ends, which lost 2 bases and 4 bases, there was a span of 6 bases. The CDR3 is 13 residues long. Germline CDR1 reads MNHNY; CDR2 reads SVGAGI (reference sequence).

V usage is TRBV4-3 and J usage is TRBJ1-5; D uncertain. V was trimmed by 0 bases and J by 5 bases, leaving 11 bases between them. The CDR3 length is 15 residues. The germline V gene has CDR1 LGHNA and CDR2 YSLEER. CDR3 sequence (DNA): TGCGCCAGCAGCCAAGATATCAATGGATATCAGCCCCAGCATTTT. Protein: CASSQDINGYQPQHF.

The CDR3 sequence is CASSREYSSYNEQFF. CDR3 coding DNA: TGTGCCAGTAGTAGGGAGTATAGCTCCTACAATGAGCAGTTCTTC. J is TRBJ2-1 and V is TRBV7-6, with D tentatively TRBD2 (5 bases). Germline V gene data show CDR1 as SGHVS and CDR2 as FNYEAQ. Trimming removed 9 bases from V and 0 bases from J, with 15 bases in between. CDR3 length equals 15 residues.

The rearrangement joins TRBV4-1 to TRBJ2-5; D is possibly TRBD1 (5 bases). Trimming pared 1 base from V and 0 bases from J, leaving 9 bases between. The CDR3 runs 15 residues. Germline CDR1 and CDR2: MGHRA and YSYEKL. The CDR3 region has the DNA TGCGCCAGCAGCCAAGTGGTAGGGGACCAAGAGACCCAGTACTTC. Protein sequence: CASSQVVGDQETQYF.

This chain joins TRBV4-3 and TRBJ1-2; D is unclear. Germline V gene sequence: CDR1 LGHNA, CDR2 YSLEER. The V gene lost 0 bases and the J gene lost 3 bases, with 11 bases spanning the gap. The CDR3 is 15 residues long. The CDR3 protein is CASSQDSGLDYGYTF. The CDR3 coding sequence is TGCGCCAGCAGCCAAGATTCCGGTTTGGACTATGGCTACACCTTC.

The chain links TRBV5-6 to TRBJ2-3, with D perhaps TRBD2 (6 bases). The CDR3 consists of 18 residues. CDR1 SGHDT and CDR2 YYEEEE come from the germline V gene. Between the trimmed V and J ends, which lost 2 bases and 4 bases, there was a span of 23 bases. This chain's CDR3 is CASSFRMGLPEVADTQYF. The CDR3 DNA is TGTGCCAGCAGCTTCCGCATGGGACTCCCGGAGGTCGCAGATACGCAGTATTTT.